A selection of T cell receptor beta chains follows, all from one sample in a study of cytomegalovirus exposure and HLA in healthy donors. Sequenced by immunoSEQ multiplex PCR; TCRdb stores in-frame clones only, minus some. Altogether 90,000 to 100,000 clones are present, 87% being singletons, with the ten largest covering 3% to 4.5%. Input material: PBMCs. The source is a woman in her twenties or thirties in good health and CMV-seronegative. Both conserved end residues are part of each CDR3. The D gene is left open where the match is weak. Rows may omit the clone size; those that give it use once, few, many or a size class.

J gene,clone size,D gene,V gene,CDR3 protein,CDR3 DNA
TRBJ2-1,-,TRBD2,TRBV9,CASSVGTSGRAGYNEQFF,TGTGCCAGCAGCGTTGGGACTAGCGGGAGGGCGGGATACAATGAGCAGTTCTTC
TRBJ1-2,few,-,TRBV5-7,CASSLASRGYTF,TGTGCCAGCAGCTTGGCCTCTAGGGGCTACACCTTC
TRBJ1-2,-,-,TRBV28,CASRTAGSVYGYTF,TGTGCCAGCAGAACCGCAGGTAGCGTCTATGGCTACACCTTC
TRBJ2-5,-,-,TRBV10-3,CAISEVGETQYF,TGTGCCATCAGTGAGGTCGGGGAGACCCAGTACTTC
TRBJ1-3,-,TRBD1,TRBV10-3,CAISPILQGPGNTIYF,TGTGCCATCAGTCCCATTTTACAGGGGCCTGGAAACACCATATATTTT
TRBJ2-3,once,TRBD2,TRBV10-3,CAILAGGTDTQYF,TGTGCCATTCTAGCGGGGGGCACAGATACGCAGTATTTT
TRBJ1-5,-,TRBD1,TRBV5-6,CASSLRVTGLDQPQHF,TGTGCCAGCAGCTTGCGCGTGACAGGGTTGGATCAGCCCCAGCATTTT
TRBJ2-3,-,TRBD2,TRBV7-3,CASSFSGGALTDTQYF,TGTGCCAGCAGCTTTAGCGGGGGGGCCCTCACAGATACGCAGTATTTT
TRBJ2-3,-,TRBD2,TRBV28,CASSLWSQKRDAEGSTDTQYF,TGTGCCAGCAGTTTATGGTCCCAGAAGCGGGACGCCGAGGGAAGCACAGATACGCAGTATTTT
TRBJ1-1,-,-,TRBV5-5,CASSLGQGRGFF,TGTGCCAGCAGCTTGGGTCAGGGGAGAGGTTTCTTT
TRBJ2-7,few,-,TRBV7-8,CASSLTDSLVYEQYF,TGTGCCAGCAGCTTAACGGACTCCTTAGTCTACGAGCAGTACTTC
TRBJ2-7,once,-,TRBV7-9,CASSPTGNEQYF,TGTGCCAGCAGCCCAACAGGAAATGAGCAGTACTTC
TRBJ1-1,few,-,TRBV19,CASSIRETVPEAFF,TGTGCCAGTAGTATCCGGGAAACTGTTCCTGAAGCTTTCTTT
TRBJ2-6,-,-,TRBV15,CATSSRVSGANVLTF,TGTGCCACCAGCAGCAGGGTGTCTGGGGCCAACGTCCTGACTTTC
TRBJ1-6,-,-,TRBV14,CASSQDLRGYNSPLHF,TGTGCCAGCAGCCAAGATTTAAGGGGCTATAATTCACCCCTCCACTTT
TRBJ2-1,-,TRBD1,TRBV18,CASSPLFRTGSHEQFF,TGTGCCAGCTCACCACTCTTCAGGACAGGGAGCCATGAGCAGTTCTTC
TRBJ2-2,-,TRBD2,TRBV5-6,CASIRGVDTGELFF,TGTGCCAGCATTCGGGGGGTCGACACCGGGGAGCTGTTTTTT
TRBJ1-1,-,TRBD1,TRBV18,CASSPQTTQGTEAFF,TGTGCCAGCTCACCCCAAACTACACAGGGGACTGAAGCTTTCTTT
TRBJ2-1,-,TRBD2,TRBV28,CASRGSGRGGEQFF,TGTGCCAGCAGAGGAAGCGGGAGAGGTGGTGAGCAGTTCTTC
TRBJ2-5,-,-,TRBV9,CASSVDGGQETQYF,TGTGCCAGCAGCGTAGACGGGGGACAAGAGACCCAGTACTTC
TRBJ1-5,-,-,TRBV18,CASSPTTQNQPQHF,TGTGCCAGCTCACCAACGACACAAAATCAGCCCCAGCATTTT
TRBJ2-5,few,-,TRBV27,CASSWYPQSGTQYF,TGTGCCAGCAGTTGGTACCCCCAATCGGGGACCCAGTACTTC
TRBJ1-2,-,-,TRBV5-1,CASSLVSGDGYTF,TGCGCCAGCAGCTTGGTATCAGGGGATGGCTACACCTTC